This entry describes one TCR beta chain. The data stem from a study of blood T cell repertoires in COVID-19. Study overall: The samples span acute and convalescent COVID-19 from the United States, Italy and Spain. The analysed material was cDNA or gDNA that came from T cells, B-cell-depleted T cells, or PBMCs.

Germline CDR1 MNHEY, CDR2 SVGAGI. Trimming left V 6 bases short and J 4 bases short, with 12 bases between. The CDR3 runs to 13 residues. Original handling: Amplifying reference gene primers gave estimates of nucleated cell counts. TCRdb's table, derived via immunoSEQ multiplex PCR, lists solely in-frame clones and lacks some. That table gives V, J and clone size, and the DNA gave D and trimming. The sample has just under 150,000 clones; approximately 85% are singletons. The sequence derives from a human donor with acute or convalescent COVID-19. The donor label of this sample is uncertain. The chain joins TRBV6-5 to TRBJ1-2; weak D call: TRBD1 (5 bases). The material sequenced was peripheral blood. The CDR3 loop is CASRDRTSYGYTF. CDR3 coding DNA: TGTGCCAGCAGGGATAGGACATCCTATGGCTACACCTTC.